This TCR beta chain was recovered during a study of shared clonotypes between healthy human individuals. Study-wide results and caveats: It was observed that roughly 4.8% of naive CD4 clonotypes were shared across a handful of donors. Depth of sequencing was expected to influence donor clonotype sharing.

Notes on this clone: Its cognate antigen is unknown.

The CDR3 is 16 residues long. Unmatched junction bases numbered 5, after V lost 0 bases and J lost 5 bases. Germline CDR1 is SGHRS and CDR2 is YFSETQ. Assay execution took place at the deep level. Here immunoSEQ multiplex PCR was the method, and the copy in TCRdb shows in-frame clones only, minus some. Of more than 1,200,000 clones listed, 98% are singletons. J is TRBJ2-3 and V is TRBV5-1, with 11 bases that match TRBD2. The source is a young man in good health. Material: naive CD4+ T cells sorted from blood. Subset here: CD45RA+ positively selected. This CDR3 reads CASSLVAGGPQDTQYF. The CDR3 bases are TGCGCCAGCAGCTTGGTAGCGGGAGGGCCTCAAGATACGCAGTATTTT.